The rows below give T cell receptor beta chains drawn from one sample of a study of shared clonotypes between healthy human individuals. Sequenced by immunoSEQ multiplex PCR; TCRdb stores in-frame clones only, minus some. The data contain approximately 2.3 million clones, just over 90% of them singletons. The specimen was naive CD4+ T cells from PBMCs. The source is a man aged 18 to 35 in good health. Some clones in this sample may be carry-over from other donors' samples. CDR3s include the opening cysteine and the closing phenylalanine or tryptophan. The order of the fields is V gene, D gene, clone size, J gene, CDR3 length, CDR3 DNA, CDR3 protein. A D gene is named only where the DNA matches it firmly. Size tells how often a clone was seen (once, few, many) or the class of an expanded clone, and some rows leave it out.

>TRBV6-7|.|.|TRBJ1-1|15
TGTGCCAGCAGTTACTGGGACGGAAAGGGGCCTGAAGCTTTCTTT
CASSYWDGKGPEAFF
>TRBV19|.|.|TRBJ2-7|15
TGTGCCAGTAGTATAGCCACGTATGTCGGCTACGAGCAGTACTTC
CASSIATYVGYEQYF
>TRBV7-2|.|.|TRBJ1-1|14
TGTGCCAGCAGCTTAGTTGGGGGGAACACTGAAGCTTTCTTT
CASSLVGGNTEAFF
>TRBV7-2|TRBD1|.|TRBJ1-2|13
TGTGCCAGCGGTTGGACAGGGCCCTATGGCTACACCTTC
CASGWTGPYGYTF
>TRBV5-1|.|.|TRBJ2-5|16
TGCGCCAGCAGCTCCCACGGTGGCGGCATCAAAGAGACCCAGTACTTC
CASSSHGGGIKETQYF
>TRBV15|.|.|TRBJ2-1|17
TGTGCCACCAGCAGAGCTGCCATGGGAGTCCCCTACAATGAGCAGTTCTTC
CATSRAAMGVPYNEQFF
>TRBV28|TRBD1|.|TRBJ1-2|14
TGTGCCAGCAGATATGGGACAGGGAACTATGGCTACACCTTC
CASRYGTGNYGYTF
>TRBV2|.|.|TRBJ1-2|12
TGTGCCAGCACCTGGGAGGGTGGAGGCTACACCTTC
CASTWEGGGYTF
>TRBV5-4|.|.|TRBJ2-3|12
TGTGCCAGCAGCCCCAGTCGAGATACGCAGTATTTT
CASSPSRDTQYF
>TRBV21-1|.|.|TRBJ2-7|13
TGTGCCAGCGGTGATACGGGACTCCCAGAGCAGTACTTC
CASGDTGLPEQYF
>TRBV7-3|TRBD2|.|TRBJ2-1|17
TGTGCCAGCAGTTCCGGGACTAGCGGGACCACCTACAATGAGCAGTTCTTC
CASSSGTSGTTYNEQFF
>TRBV4-1|.|.|TRBJ2-6|16
TGCGCCAGCAGCCTCATGCGGGCCTCTGGGGCCAACGTCCTGACTTTC
CASSLMRASGANVLTF
>TRBV5-1|TRBD1|once|TRBJ2-3|15
TGCGCCAGCAGCTTGACAGGGGGCATTAAAGATACGCAGTATTTT
CASSLTGGIKDTQYF
>TRBV27|TRBD2|.|TRBJ2-2|17
TGTGCCAGCACTTTTAGGGCTCTAGCGGGAGAATCCGGGGAGCTGTTTTTT
CASTFRALAGESGELFF
>TRBV9|.|.|TRBJ2-3|15
TGTGCCAGCAGCGCCAGTTCAGGGGGGGCGGATACGCAGTATTTT
CASSASSGGADTQYF
>TRBV2|TRBD2|.|TRBJ2-1|13
TGTGCCAGCTTAGCGGGAGAGTACAATGAGCAGTTCTTC
CASLAGEYNEQFF
>TRBV27|TRBD1|.|TRBJ2-1|19
TGTGCCAGCAGGCCTGGGGACAGGGGGCCTGAAAGCTCCTACAATGAGCAGTTCTTC
CASRPGDRGPESSYNEQFF
>TRBV5-4|.|.|TRBJ1-1|15
TGTGCCAGCAGCTTGGGGATTGGGCAATTCACTGAAGCTTTCTTT
CASSLGIGQFTEAFF
>TRBV4-1|.|.|TRBJ1-2|16
TGCGCCAGCAGCCAAGTTCTGCGGGGGCGAAAGGACGGCTACACCTTC
CASSQVLRGRKDGYTF
>TRBV11-3|.|.|TRBJ2-1|15
TGTGCCAGCAGCTTAGATAGGGTGTTGTCCGGTGAGCAGTTCTTC
CASSLDRVLSGEQFF
>TRBV4-2|TRBD1|.|TRBJ2-3|12
TGTGCCAGCAGCCTCGACAGGGGGCGTAGGTATTTT
CASSLDRGRRYF
>TRBV29-1|.|once|TRBJ1-5|12
TGCAGCGTTGGGGCAGGCGGGCAGCCCCAGCATTTT
CSVGAGGQPQHF
>TRBV5-1|.|.|TRBJ2-7|13
TGCGCCAGCAGCTTCGAGGTGTCCTACGAGCAGTACTTC
CASSFEVSYEQYF
>TRBV28|TRBD1|.|TRBJ2-7|14
TGTGCCAGCAGTTTGGCAGGGGGCTTCTACGAGCAGTACTTC
CASSLAGGFYEQYF
>TRBV5-6|TRBD1|.|TRBJ1-1|15
TGTGCCAGCAGCTTGATTGGACAGGGGGCGACTGAAGCTTTCTTT
CASSLIGQGATEAFF
>TRBV5-1|.|.|TRBJ2-4|15
TGCGCCAGCAGCTTGGAAGTTGGCAACAAAAACATTCAGTACTTC
CASSLEVGNKNIQYF
>TRBV4-1|.|.|TRBJ1-6|15
TGCGCCAGCAGCCAAGATCCCAGGGGTGAATCACCCCTCCACTTT
CASSQDPRGESPLHF
>TRBV7-3|.|.|TRBJ2-3|12
TGTGCCAGCAGCTCAGGGGCCGCATACCAGTATTTT
CASSSGAAYQYF
>TRBV10-3|.|few|TRBJ1-5|14
TGTGCCATCAGTGAAGTCTTGGGGGGTCAGCCCCAGCATTTT
CAISEVLGGQPQHF
>TRBV5-6|.|.|TRBJ1-2|13
TGTGCCAGCAGCCCCGGGCTCCTTTATGGCTACACCTTC
CASSPGLLYGYTF
>TRBV28|TRBD1|.|TRBJ1-2|14
TGTGCCAGCAATTCCCGGGACAGTAACTATGGCTACACCTTC
CASNSRDSNYGYTF
>TRBV18|TRBD1|.|TRBJ1-1|13
TGTGCCAGCTCACCAATACAGGGGACTGAAGCTTTCTTT
CASSPIQGTEAFF
>TRBV7-2|TRBD2|.|TRBJ2-7|15
TGTGCCAGCAGCCCGACTAGCGGGAGGGTGGGGGAGCAGTACTTC
CASSPTSGRVGEQYF
>TRBV6-5|.|.|TRBJ2-7|11
TGTGCCAGCAGTGACACCTACGAGCAGTACTTC
CASSDTYEQYF
>TRBV10-3|TRBD1|.|TRBJ2-7|15
TGTGCCATCAGGGACGACAGGGGGCAAGTCTACGAGCAGTACTTC
CAIRDDRGQVYEQYF
>TRBV7-3|TRBD2|.|TRBJ2-7|16
TGTGCCAGCAGCTTATCTGGGACTAGCGGAACCTACGAGCAGTACTTC
CASSLSGTSGTYEQYF
>TRBV27|TRBD1|.|TRBJ1-1|15
TGTGCCAGCAGTTTAGGGGGGACAGCGAACACTGAAGCTTTCTTT
CASSLGGTANTEAFF
>TRBV7-9|.|.|TRBJ2-5|10
TGTGCCAGCAGCTTCGAGACCCAGTACTTC
CASSFETQYF
>TRBV4-1|.|.|TRBJ2-1|16
TGCGCCAGCAGCTCCTATACAGGTCGGGGTGGGAATGAGCAGTTCTTC
CASSSYTGRGGNEQFF
>TRBV11-2|TRBD2|.|TRBJ2-1|18
TGTGCCAGCAGCTCGGGGTGGGGACTAGCGTCCGCCTACAATGAGCAGTTCTTC
CASSSGWGLASAYNEQFF
>TRBV28|.|.|TRBJ2-7|16
TGTGCCAGCCCCCCCCGGGGGCAGGTGAGCTCCTACGAGCAGTACTTC
CASPPRGQVSSYEQYF
>TRBV5-1|TRBD2|few|TRBJ2-5|15
TGCGCCAGCAGCCTCGGGACTAGCGGGAGTTGGGCCCAGTACTTC
CASSLGTSGSWAQYF
>TRBV10-3|.|.|TRBJ1-3|15
TGTGCCATCAGTGGCGGGACCGTCTCTGGAAACACCATATATTTT
CAISGGTVSGNTIYF
>TRBV28|TRBD1|.|TRBJ2-7|15
TGTGCCAGCAGCACGTGGCGCGACAGGGTTAACGAGCAGTACTTC
CASSTWRDRVNEQYF
>TRBV28|.|.|TRBJ1-2|12
TGTGCCAGCAGTTTACTGGGGTCGGGCTACACCTTC
CASSLLGSGYTF
>TRBV5-1|.|.|TRBJ1-1|13
TGCGCCAGCAGCTTAAAAGGGATCACTGAAGCTTTCTTT
CASSLKGITEAFF
>TRBV6-1|.|.|TRBJ1-3|14
TGTGCCAGCCGCGCGGGGGGATCCGGAAACACCATATATTTT
CASRAGGSGNTIYF
>TRBV30|.|.|TRBJ1-2|15
TGTGCCTGGAGCCCAGAGGGGGGACGGAACTATGGCTACACCTTC
CAWSPEGGRNYGYTF
>TRBV29-1|.|.|TRBJ2-6|16
TGCAGCGTTTCCAAAAATCAGGGAGCAGGGGCCAACGTCCTGACTTTC
CSVSKNQGAGANVLTF
>TRBV30|.|.|TRBJ1-1|11
TGTGCCTGGAGTATGGATACTGAAGCTTTCTTT
CAWSMDTEAFF